This note documents a single T cell receptor beta chain sequence. It may be a read error: a sequence one base away is much more abundant. Thyroid ultrasound and orbital computed tomography, with clinical symptoms and serum thyroxine and TRAb, informed diagnoses. These data are taken from a study of T cells in Graves' hyperthyroidism and ophthalmopathy. CDR1 and CDR2 (germline): SGHDT, YYEEEE. CDR3 size: 14 residues. Trimming shortened V by 3 bases and J by 3 bases, and 9 bases separated the two germline ends. The investigators amplified TCR beta CDR3 regions from RNA transcripts. HTBI primers were employed in a first-round RT-PCR of the TCR CDR3. MiXCR, run by TCRdb on the multiplex PCR reads, gives a single entry per CDR3 protein. Of some 300,000 distinct CDR3 sequences listed, about an eighth are singletons.

The receptor comes from a woman aged 40 to 50 with Graves' hyperthyroidism. What was sequenced was blood. J is TRBJ2-2 and V is TRBV5-6, with TRBD2 as a possible D gene (6 bases). The CDR3 DNA reads as TGTGCCAGCAGCTACGGGACTGACACCGGGGAGCTGTTTTTT. Translated: CASSYGTDTGELFF.